One sample yielded the 32 T cell receptor beta chains listed below, sequenced in a study of cytomegalovirus exposure and HLA in healthy donors. With 60 Vbeta and 13 Jbeta primers, the PCR was carried out. The table came from immunoSEQ multiplex PCR; TCRdb's copy has only in-frame clones and leaves some out. The table includes roughly 120,000 clones, 74% detected once. What was sequenced was PBMCs. These receptors came from a woman aged 45-60 years in good health and CMV-seropositive.

The V and J genes are TRBV19 and TRBJ1-4; TRBD1 might be the D (6 bases). Germline loops: CDR1 LNHDA, CDR2 SQIVND (reference sequence). CDR3 length: 14 residues. Trimming cost V 6 bases and J 3 bases, with 11 bases left between them. Here the CDR3 reads CASSKTGANEKLFF. Here the CDR3 DNA reads TGTGCCAGTAGCAAGACAGGCGCTAATGAAAAACTGTTTTTT.

The gene calls are TRBV7-9 and TRBJ2-7, with a weak D call TRBD2 (6 bases). V was cut by 3 bases and J by 6 bases, with 12 bases left in between. The CDR3 has 13 residues. Germline values: CDR1 SEHNR, CDR2 FQNEAQ (reference sequence). CDR3 coding DNA: TGTGCCAGCAGCTTCGCAGGAGGGGCCGAGCAGTACTTC. Translated, it gives CASSFAGGAEQYF.

The rearrangement joins TRBV6-5 to TRBJ1-1; D gene ambiguous. V shed 4 bases and J shed 10 bases, with 22 bases lying between them. The CDR3 runs 15 residues. Germline lookup yields CDR1 MNHEY and CDR2 SVGAGI. The CDR3 bases are TGTGCCAGCAGTTCCTCTGTCAGGAAACAGCAGGCAGCTTTCTTT. Its translation is CASSSSVRKQQAAFF.

The genes are TRBV4-1 and TRBJ1-4, with unresolved D. The CDR3 covers 17 residues. Germline V gene data show CDR1 as MGHRA and CDR2 as YSYEKL. V lost 4 bases and J 2 bases, leaving 17 bases between the germline ends. CDR3: CASSPAGTSWTNEKLFF. Here the CDR3 DNA reads TGCGCCAGCAGCCCAGCGGGTACCAGTTGGACTAATGAAAAACTGTTTTTT.

The chain couples TRBV5-1 to TRBJ2-3, with a tentative D call TRBD1 (7 bases). Trimming took 4 bases from V and 4 from J, leaving 16 bases between them. The CDR3 is made up of 15 amino acids. From germline, CDR1 is SGHRS and CDR2 YFSETQ. The CDR3 reads CASSPGGTAADTQYF. The DNA of the CDR3 is TGCGCCAGCAGCCCGGGCGGGACAGCGGCAGATACGCAGTATTTT.

The count of this clone is one. The chain joins TRBV10-3 to TRBJ1-5; unclear D gene. Germline V gene lookup returns CDR1 ENHRY and CDR2 SYGVKD. The CDR3 runs to 17 residues. V shed 0 bases and J shed 0 bases, with 12 bases lying between them. The CDR3 DNA follows: TGTGCCATCAGTGAGTCTTACAGCGACTATAGCAATCAGCCCCAGCATTTT. Amino acids: CAISESYSDYSNQPQHF.

This clone came up once. The rearrangement joins TRBV21-1 to TRBJ2-7; TRBD2, as called in the table, went unchecked against the DNA. TRBV21-1 corresponds to a pseudogene. This CDR3 region has 14 residues. CDR3 nucleotides: TGTGCCAGCAGCAAGACTAGCGGGATCTACGAGCAGTACTTC. Its translation: CASSKTSGIYEQYF.

The V gene is TRBV6-5, the J gene TRBJ2-3; the match to TRBD2 covers 13 bases. CDR1 is MNHEY, CDR2 SVGAGI, per germline. With 7 bases clipped from V and 7 bases from J, the junction kept 8 bases outside the gene matches. The CDR3 has 15 amino acids. The CDR3: CASTRTSGGLNTQYF. Here the CDR3 DNA reads TGTGCCAGCACCCGGACTAGCGGGGGCCTCAATACGCAGTATTTT.

The count of this clone is one. The chain uses TRBV7-2 and TRBJ2-5, with D perhaps TRBD1 (6 bases). The CDR3 runs 13 residues. CDR1 is SGHTA, CDR2 FQGNSA, per germline. The germline V and J ends were trimmed by 5 bases and 4 bases, with 11 bases remaining between them. The CDR3 here is CASSQGSRETQYF. CDR3 in DNA: TGTGCCAGCAGCCAGGGGAGCCGAGAGACCCAGTACTTC.

The chain carries TRBV5-1 and TRBJ1-4; no reliable D call. The germline V gene has CDR1 SGHRS and CDR2 YFSETQ. This CDR3 is built from 15 residues. V lost 1 base, J lost 8 bases, and 15 bases lay in between. The CDR3 coding sequence is TGCGCCAGCAGCTTGATTGGTAGGGAGGAGGAAAAACTGTTTTTT. Amino acids: CASSLIGREEEKLFF.

This clone was found a few times. The chain is built from TRBV6-5 and TRBJ1-1; maybe TRBD1 (6 bases). Trimming shortened V by 7 bases and J by 4 bases, and 16 bases separated the two germline ends. The CDR3 is 14 amino acids. CDR1 and CDR2 (germline): MNHEY, SVGAGI. CDR3 residues: CASTRGTWGTEAFF. CDR3 coding DNA: TGTGCCAGCACCCGAGGGACATGGGGCACTGAAGCTTTCTTT.

The V and J genes are TRBV5-4 and TRBJ2-3, with TRBD2 matching 13 bases. V lost 6 bases, J lost 1 base, and 8 bases stayed unmatched. The CDR3 spans 17 residues. Germline V CDR1 and CDR2: SGHNT, YYREEE (reference sequence). The CDR3 region has the DNA TGTGCCAGCACCCCGGTTGGGACTAGCGGGGGCACAGATACGCAGTATTTT. This encodes CASTPVGTSGGTDTQYF.

V and J are TRBV11-2 and TRBJ1-2; D possibly corresponds to TRBD1 (5 bases). Trimming pared 1 base from V and 0 bases from J, leaving 9 bases between. The CDR3 has 15 residues. Looked up from germline, CDR1 is SGHAT and CDR2 is FQNNGV. CDR3 in DNA: TGTGCCAGCAGCTTAGGACAGACAGCTAACTATGGCTACACCTTC. This translates into CASSLGQTANYGYTF. Full variable domain (rest looked up from reference TRBV11-2 and TRBJ1-2): EAGVAQSPRYKIIEKRQSVAFWCNPISGHATLYWYQQILGQGPKLLIQFQNNGVVDDSQLPKDRFSAERLKGVDSTLKIQPAKLEDSAVYLCASSLGQTANYGYTFGSGTRLTVV.

This clone was seen a single time. This chain connects TRBV27 to TRBJ2-3; no firm D call. Germline CDR1 and CDR2: MNHEY and SMNVEV (reference sequence). V gave up 1 base and J gave up 2 bases, with 7 bases separating them. This CDR3 comprises 14 residues. The chain's CDR3 is CASSLLQSTDTQYF. The CDR3 DNA reads TGTGCCAGCAGTTTATTACAGTCCACAGATACGCAGTATTTT.

The V and J genes are TRBV19 and TRBJ1-5, with TRBD1 as a possible D gene (5 bases). Germline-derived CDR1 and CDR2 are LNHDA and SQIVND (reference sequence). Trimming cost V 3 bases and J 8 bases, with 20 bases left between them. The CDR3 is 16 amino acids. Written as DNA, the CDR3 is TGTGCCAGTAGTATCAAGGGCAGGGTTAGAGAGGAGCCCCAGCATTTT. Translation gives CASSIKGRVREEPQHF.

J is TRBJ2-1 and V is TRBV2; weak D call: TRBD1 (6 bases). The CDR3 has 14 residues. The V end lost 7 bases, the J end lost 10 bases, and 20 bases lay between the germline ends. The germline V gene has CDR1 SNHLY and CDR2 FYNNEI. The CDR3 region is CASNREGSFGEQFF. The DNA for the CDR3 is TGTGCCAGCAACAGGGAAGGCTCATTTGGGGAGCAGTTCTTC.

The V gene is TRBV27, the J gene TRBJ1-5; 7 bases agree with TRBD1. The CDR3 length is 17 residues. Germline CDR1 is MNHEY and CDR2 is SMNVEV (reference sequence). Losses at the gene ends were 6 bases for V and 6 bases for J; bases not matched to a gene: 17. The CDR3 here is CASSDGSVSQGGQPQHF. The CDR3 nucleotides are TGTGCCAGCAGCGACGGGTCGGTAAGCCAGGGGGGTCAGCCCCAGCATTTT.

Details on this clone: Other DNA sequences in the same sample also yield this CDR3. CDR3 sequence: CASSSGGSNQPQHF. The CDR3 DNA follows: TGTGCCAGCAGTTCTGGAGGTAGCAATCAGCCCCAGCATTTT. The chain links TRBV28 to TRBJ1-5; no firm D call. Trimming stripped 4 bases from V and 0 bases from J, with 7 bases between. The CDR3 sequence is 14 residues long. Germline values: CDR1 MDHEN, CDR2 SYDVKM.

V and J are TRBV7-2 and TRBJ2-1; D is ambiguous. V lost 1 base and J 9 bases, leaving 13 bases between the germline ends. CDR1 is SGHTA and CDR2 is FQGNSA in the germline V gene. This CDR3 has 14 residues. CDR3 nucleotides: TGTGCCAGCAGCTTAGGTAGCAGCCTCGTTGAGCAGTTCTTC. It yields the protein CASSLGSSLVEQFF. Variable domain in full (rest from reference TRBV7-2 and TRBJ2-1): GAGVSQSPSNKVTEKGKDVELRCDPISGHTALYWYRQSLGQGLEFLIYFQGNSAPDKSGLPSDRFSAERTGGSVSTLTIQRTQQEDSAVYLCASSLGSSLVEQFFGPGTRLTVL.

This clone was counted a single time. The V and J genes are TRBV7-9 and TRBJ1-2; 11 nucleotides agree with TRBD1. V was pared by 5 bases and J by 1 base, with 3 bases of the junction left unmatched. The CDR3 covers 15 residues. CDR1 is SEHNR, CDR2 FQNEAQ, per germline (reference sequence). CDR3 nucleotides: TGTGCCAGCAGCGGGGGACAGGGGGGTAACTATGGCTACACCTTC. Protein product: CASSGGQGGNYGYTF.

The chain links TRBV15 to TRBJ1-4; tentatively, D is TRBD1 (6 bases). Germline loops: CDR1 LNHNV, CDR2 YYDKDF (reference sequence). The CDR3 has 16 residues. V lost 3 bases to trimming and J lost 4 bases, with 15 bases between them. CDR3 DNA: TGTGCCACCAGCAGGCTTCAGGACAGACATAATGAAAAACTGTTTTTT. It specifies CATSRLQDRHNEKLFF. The complete variable domain, with remaining parts taken from reference TRBV15 and TRBJ1-4, reads DAMVIQNPRYQVTQFGKPVTLSCSQTLNHNVMYWYQQKSSQAPKLLFHYYDKDFNNEADTPDNFQSRRPNTSFCFLDIRSPGLGDTAMYLCATSRLQDRHNEKLFFGSGTQLSVL.

V is TRBV5-1 and J is TRBJ1-2; D might be TRBD1 (5 bases). CDR1 SGHRS and CDR2 YFSETQ come from the germline V gene. V was shortened by 6 bases and J by 4 bases, with 7 bases between the two germline ends. CDR3 length: 11 amino acids. The CDR3 region is CASKTAYGYTF. Here the CDR3 DNA reads TGCGCCAGCAAGACAGCCTATGGCTACACCTTC.

The genes are TRBV13 and TRBJ2-7; 9 positions agree with TRBD1. After removal of 4 bases from V and 2 bases from J, the junction contained 9 bases not matched to a gene. In germline, CDR1 is PRHDT, CDR2 FYEKMQ (reference sequence). The CDR3 covers 16 residues. This CDR3 reads CASSSGPRTGAYEQYF. CDR3 DNA sequence: TGTGCCAGCAGCTCGGGGCCGAGGACAGGGGCCTACGAGCAGTACTTC.

The chain is built from TRBV4-3 and TRBJ1-3; possible D gene TRBD1, 5 bases. Trimming cost V 3 bases and J 1 base, with 13 bases left between them. This CDR3 is 16 amino acids long. The V gene's germline CDR1 is LGHNA and CDR2 YSLEER. In DNA, the CDR3 is TGCGCCAGCAGCCAGATCACGGGGGGTTCTGGAAACACCATATATTTT. Translation gives CASSQITGGSGNTIYF.

This chain uses TRBV30 with TRBJ2-1, with 12 nucleotides matching TRBD2. This CDR3 spans 22 amino acids. The V segment lost 0 bases and the J segment 0 bases; nucleotides outside the gene matches: 18. Per germline, CDR1 GTSNPN and CDR2 SVGIG (reference sequence). CDR3: CAWSVMFPRTSGGLSSYNEQFF. The CDR3 bases are TGTGCCTGGAGTGTAATGTTTCCTAGAACTAGCGGGGGGTTGAGCTCCTACAATGAGCAGTTCTTC.

This chain joins TRBV13 and TRBJ2-2; TRBD1 matches at 7 bases. CDR1 is PRHDT and CDR2 is FYEKMQ in the germline V gene (reference sequence). The V segment lost 2 bases and the J segment 3 bases; nucleotides outside the gene matches: 0. There are 14 residues in the CDR3. The CDR3 coding sequence is TGTGCCAGCAGCTTAACAGGGGACACCGGGGAGCTGTTTTTT. Residues: CASSLTGDTGELFF.

The V call is TRBV23-1, the J call TRBJ1-5; D remains ambiguous. TRBV23-1 is an open reading frame, and its role is uncertain. The CDR3 spans 16 residues. The ends were cut back, 8 bases at V and 0 bases at J, with 17 bases in the middle. The CDR3 coding sequence is TGCGCCAGCCGCCTCGTTAGTGTCTATAGCAATCAGCCCCAGCATTTT. Its protein is CASRLVSVYSNQPQHF.

This rearrangement joins TRBV28 to TRBJ2-7, with D uncertain. CDR3 length: 15 amino acids. CDR1 is MDHEN, CDR2 SYDVKM, per germline. V lost 4 bases and J lost 2, with 15 bases in between. CDR3: CASSSVDTPTYEQYF. CDR3 nucleotide sequence: TGTGCCAGCAGTTCCGTAGACACACCAACCTACGAGCAGTACTTC.

The CDR3 here is CASSPQGAPDYGYTF. In DNA, the CDR3 is TGTGCCAGCTCACCACAGGGGGCGCCCGACTATGGCTACACCTTC. The chain couples TRBV18 to TRBJ1-2, with 7 nucleotides matching TRBD1. The germline CDR1 and CDR2 sequences are KGHSH and LQKENI. CDR3 length equals 15 residues. Trimming took 1 base from V and 3 from J; bases not matched to a gene: 5. The full variable domain, completed using reference TRBV18 and TRBJ1-2, is NAGVMQNPRHLVRRRGQEARLRCSPMKGHSHVYWYRQLPEEGLKFMVYLQKENIIDESGMPKERFSAEFPKEGPSILRIQQVVRGDSAAYFCASSPQGAPDYGYTFGSGTRLTVV.

The chain carries TRBV7-9 and TRBJ1-4; TRBD1 might be the D (5 bases). The germline V and J ends were trimmed by 5 bases and 5 bases, with 15 bases remaining between them. The CDR3 is made up of 15 amino acids. Per germline, CDR1 SEHNR and CDR2 FQNEAQ (reference sequence). The CDR3 DNA follows: TGTGCCAGCAGCATCAGACAGACAGTGAATGAAAAACTGTTTTTT. It codes for CASSIRQTVNEKLFF.

The rearrangement joins TRBV4-2 to TRBJ1-3; D perhaps matches TRBD1 (5 bases). CDR3 size: 13 residues. CDR1 is LGHNA and CDR2 is YNFKEQ in the germline V gene. Trimming took 4 bases from V and 4 from J, leaving 8 bases between them. The DNA for the CDR3 is TGTGCCAGCAGCCCCCGGACAGGAAACACCATATATTTT. Its protein is CASSPRTGNTIYF.

The chain uses TRBV19 and TRBJ2-5; TRBD1 matches 11 bases. V was clipped by 9 bases and J by 5 bases; unmatched bases: 8. The CDR3 is 14 amino acids. Germline CDR1 is LNHDA and CDR2 is SQIVND (reference sequence). In DNA, the CDR3 is TGTGCCAGCTCCGGACAGGGGGCATTTGAGACCCAGTACTTC. It yields the protein CASSGQGAFETQYF.